This T cell receptor beta chain was sequenced in a study of shared clonotypes between healthy human individuals. Naive-designated CD8 cells lacked CD45RO, were positively enriched for CCR7, and omitted terminally differentiated effector memory CD45RA+ cells. The DNA input per sorted-subset replicate PCR was about 190 ng, corresponding to 25,000 to 35,000 T cell genomes. Generated by immunoSEQ multiplex PCR, the TCRdb table keeps only in-frame clones and is missing some. Of around 700,000 clones listed, roughly nine tenths are singletons. V was trimmed by 1 base and J by 7 bases, leaving 10 bases between them. Germline lookup yields CDR1 SGHVS and CDR2 FQNEAQ. The CDR3 spans 14 residues.

The sample consisted of naive CD8+ T cells sorted from blood. The genes are TRBV7-8 and TRBJ1-4; tentatively, D is TRBD1 (5 bases). The sequence was collected from a young man in good health. Written as DNA, the CDR3 is TGTGCCAGCAGCTTAGATCAGGGTGGTGAAAAACTGTTTTTT. Translating it yields CASSLDQGGEKLFF.